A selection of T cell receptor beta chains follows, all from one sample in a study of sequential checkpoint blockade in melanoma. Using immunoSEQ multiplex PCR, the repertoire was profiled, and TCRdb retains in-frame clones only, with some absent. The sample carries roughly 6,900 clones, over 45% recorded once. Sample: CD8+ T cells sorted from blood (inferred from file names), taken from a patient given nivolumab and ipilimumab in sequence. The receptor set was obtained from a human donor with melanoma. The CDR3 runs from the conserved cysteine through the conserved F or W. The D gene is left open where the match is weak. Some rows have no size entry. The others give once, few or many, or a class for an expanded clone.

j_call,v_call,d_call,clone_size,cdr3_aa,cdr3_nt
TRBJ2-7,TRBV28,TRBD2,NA,CASSFPLSGRREQYF,TGTGCCAGCAGTTTTCCCCTTAGCGGGAGACGGGAGCAGTACTTC
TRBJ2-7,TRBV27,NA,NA,CASSFSSYEQYF,TGTGCCAGCAGTTTCTCTTCCTACGAGCAGTACTTC
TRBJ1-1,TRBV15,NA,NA,CATSRGRGNPTEAFF,TGTGCCACCAGCAGAGGACGAGGGAACCCCACTGAAGCTTTCTTT
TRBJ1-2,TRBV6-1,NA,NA,CATSDGTRSLYFYGYTF,TGTGCCACCAGTGACGGGACACGATCCCTTTATTTCTATGGCTACACCTTC
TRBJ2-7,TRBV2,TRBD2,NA,CASSGSTSGALFYEQYF,TGTGCCAGCAGTGGTTCCACTAGCGGGGCCCTATTCTACGAGCAGTACTTC
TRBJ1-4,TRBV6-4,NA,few,CASSPGGEKLFF,TGTGCCAGCAGTCCTGGAGGTGAAAAACTGTTTTTT
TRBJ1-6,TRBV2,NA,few,CASSDEFSYNSPLHF,TGTGCCAGCAGTGATGAGTTCTCCTATAATTCACCCCTCCACTTT
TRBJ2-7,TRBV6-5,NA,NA,CASSHPHSIYEQYF,TGTGCCAGCAGTCACCCTCACTCGATCTACGAGCAGTACTTC
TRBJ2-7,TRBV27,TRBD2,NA,CASSPIDKGIAGFYEQYF,TGTGCCAGCAGTCCTATAGACAAGGGAATAGCGGGATTCTACGAGCAGTACTTC
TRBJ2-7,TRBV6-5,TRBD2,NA,CASSKGRESYEQYF,TGTGCCAGCAGCAAAGGGCGGGAGTCCTACGAGCAGTACTTC
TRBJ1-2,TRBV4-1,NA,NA,CASSQVSEQPNYGYTF,TGCGCCAGCAGCCAAGTATCCGAACAGCCCAACTATGGCTACACCTTC
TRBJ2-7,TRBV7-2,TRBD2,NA,CASSRGGVSTYEQYF,TGTGCCAGCAGCCGGGGGGGTGTGAGCACCTACGAGCAGTACTTC
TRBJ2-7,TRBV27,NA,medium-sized,CASSLLATGFEDEQYF,TGTGCCAGCAGTTTATTAGCGACGGGGTTCGAGGACGAGCAGTACTTC
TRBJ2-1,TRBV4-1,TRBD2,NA,CASSQTGLAGINEQFF,TGCGCCAGCAGCCAAACGGGACTAGCGGGAATCAATGAGCAGTTCTTC
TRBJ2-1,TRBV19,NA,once,CASSIGQGPYNEQFF,TGTGCCAGTAGTATTGGCCAGGGCCCCTACAATGAGCAGTTCTTC
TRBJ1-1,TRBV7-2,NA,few,CASRLSDSMNTEAFF,TGTGCCAGCAGGCTCTCGGACAGCATGAACACTGAAGCTTTCTTT
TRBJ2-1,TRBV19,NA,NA,CASNFLGDEQFF,TGTGCCAGTAACTTCCTGGGCGATGAGCAGTTCTTC
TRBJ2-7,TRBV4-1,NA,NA,CASSQDRDGYEQYF,TGCGCCAGCAGCCAAGACAGGGATGGCTACGAGCAGTACTTC
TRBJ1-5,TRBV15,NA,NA,CATSSERQGLGQPQHF,TGTGCCACCAGCAGTGAACGACAAGGATTGGGTCAGCCCCAGCATTTT
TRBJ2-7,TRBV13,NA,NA,CASSFGRTSRPYEQYF,TGTGCCAGCAGCTTTGGGCGAACCAGCCGACCGTACGAGCAGTACTTC
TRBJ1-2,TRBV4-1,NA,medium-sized,CASSPQTENYGYTF,TGCGCCAGCAGCCCCCAGACGGAGAACTATGGCTACACCTTC
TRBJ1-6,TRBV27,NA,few,CASTRGGWSPLHF,TGTGCCAGCACCCGGGGAGGGTGGTCACCCCTCCACTTT
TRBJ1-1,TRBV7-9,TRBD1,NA,CASRSTGAAFF,TGTGCCAGCAGGAGTACAGGGGCAGCTTTCTTT
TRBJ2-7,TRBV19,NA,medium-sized,CASSITIAYEQYF,TGTGCCAGTAGTATAACCATAGCCTACGAGCAGTACTTC
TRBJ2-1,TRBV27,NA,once,CASSLGLSYNEQFF,TGTGCCAGCAGTTTAGGGCTCTCCTACAATGAGCAGTTCTTC
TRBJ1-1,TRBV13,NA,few,CASSLSQSEAFF,TGTGCCAGCAGCTTAAGTCAGTCTGAAGCTTTCTTT
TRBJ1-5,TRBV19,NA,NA,CASSWTDSNQPQHF,TGTGCCAGTAGTTGGACAGATAGCAATCAGCCCCAGCATTTT
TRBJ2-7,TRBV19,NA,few,CASRSGVGEQYF,TGTGCCAGTAGATCCGGGGTAGGCGAGCAGTACTTC
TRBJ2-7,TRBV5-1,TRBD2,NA,CASSGTSGTYEQYF,TGCGCCAGCAGCGGGACTAGCGGGACATACGAGCAGTACTTC
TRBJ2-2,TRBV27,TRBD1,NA,CASDRGPGTGELFF,TGTGCCAGCGACAGGGGGCCAGGCACCGGGGAGCTGTTTTTT
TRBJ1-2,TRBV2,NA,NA,CASSEAAGALYGYTF,TGTGCCAGCAGTGAAGCGGCAGGGGCCCTCTATGGCTACACCTTC
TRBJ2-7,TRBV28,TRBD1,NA,CASKPTGGTYEQYF,TGTGCCAGCAAACCGACAGGGGGAACCTACGAGCAGTACTTC
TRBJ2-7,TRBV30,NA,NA,CAWSVAAGAPYEQYF,TGTGCCTGGAGTGTTGCGGCAGGGGCCCCCTACGAGCAGTACTTC
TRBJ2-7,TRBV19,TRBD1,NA,CASSIDRVEQYF,TGTGCCAGTAGTATTGACAGGGTCGAGCAGTACTTC
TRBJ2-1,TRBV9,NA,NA,CASSVDLEDSNEQFF,TGTGCCAGCAGCGTAGACCTCGAAGACAGCAATGAGCAGTTCTTC
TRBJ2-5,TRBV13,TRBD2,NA,CASSGAGGVETQYF,TGTGCCAGCAGCGGAGCGGGAGGAGTTGAGACCCAGTACTTC
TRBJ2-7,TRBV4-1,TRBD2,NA,CASSQLVGGPHEQYF,TGCGCCAGCAGCCAATTGGTGGGAGGGCCCCACGAGCAGTACTTC
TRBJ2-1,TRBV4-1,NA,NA,CASSQDYWGRNEQFF,TGCGCCAGCAGCCAAGATTATTGGGGGAGGAATGAGCAGTTCTTC
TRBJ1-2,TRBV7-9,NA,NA,CASSLGRGGVGYGYTF,TGTGCCAGCAGCTTGGGTCGAGGGGGAGTGGGCTATGGCTACACCTTC
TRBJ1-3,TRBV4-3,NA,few,CASSQGLSSGNTIYF,TGCGCCAGCAGCCAAGGTCTTAGCTCTGGAAACACCATATATTTT
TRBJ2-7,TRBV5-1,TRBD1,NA,CASSLVRAGGFHEQYF,TGCGCCAGCAGCTTGGTCAGGGCAGGGGGCTTCCACGAGCAGTACTTC
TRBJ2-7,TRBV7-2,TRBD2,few,CASRPGTSGMLEYF,TGTGCCAGCAGACCGGGGACTAGCGGGATGTTGGAGTACTTC
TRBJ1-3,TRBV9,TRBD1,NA,CASSRGTAGNTIYF,TGTGCCAGCAGTAGGGGGACAGCTGGAAACACCATATATTTT
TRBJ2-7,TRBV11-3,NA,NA,CASSPRGTYEQYF,TGTGCCAGCAGCCCTAGGGGGACCTACGAGCAGTACTTC
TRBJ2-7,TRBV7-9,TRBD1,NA,CASSIGPGQGDEQYF,TGTGCCAGCAGCATTGGCCCTGGACAGGGGGACGAGCAGTACTTC
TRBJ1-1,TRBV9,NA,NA,CASSVGSGTEAFF,TGTGCCAGCAGCGTAGGGAGCGGCACTGAAGCTTTCTTT
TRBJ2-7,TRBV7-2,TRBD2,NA,CASSLRQRGVDEQYF,TGTGCCAGCAGCTTACGACAGCGGGGAGTCGACGAGCAGTACTTC
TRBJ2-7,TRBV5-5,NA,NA,CASSLASEQYF,TGTGCCAGCAGCTTGGCCTCCGAGCAGTACTTC
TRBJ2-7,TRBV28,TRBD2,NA,CASSYGSGRALAPYEQYF,TGTGCCAGCAGTTACGGTAGCGGGAGGGCCCTCGCACCCTACGAGCAGTACTTC
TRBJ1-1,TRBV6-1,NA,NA,CASSEWWTKGDEAFF,TGTGCCAGCAGTGAGTGGTGGACGAAAGGGGATGAAGCTTTCTTT